This passage covers 17 T cell receptor beta chains from one sample sequenced in a study of cytomegalovirus exposure and HLA in healthy donors. A multiplex PCR was run with 60 Vbeta primers and 13 Jbeta primers. Some clones are missing from TCRdb's copy, which holds only in-frame ones; the method was immunoSEQ multiplex PCR. The sample's table shows 100,000 to 150,000 clones. Sequencing used PBMCs. Receptors were obtained from a man between 18 and 29 years old in good health and CMV-seronegative.

The chain joins TRBV7-9 to TRBJ1-5; D call uncertain. CDR1 is SEHNR, CDR2 FQNEAQ, per germline (reference sequence). Trimming removed 5 bases from V and 6 bases from J, with 14 bases in between. The CDR3 spans 14 residues. CDR3 protein: CASSGEGNGQPQHF. The DNA of the CDR3 is TGTGCCAGCAGCGGAGAGGGTAACGGTCAGCCCCAGCATTTT.

The chain links TRBV2 to TRBJ1-4; 7 bases align to TRBD1. Germline V gene data show CDR1 as SNHLY and CDR2 as FYNNEI. The V and J ends lost 6 bases and 5 bases, in that order; junction bases with no gene match: 15. The CDR3 is 17 residues long. CDR3 sequence reads: CASSTLVGTARNEKLFF. The DNA of the CDR3 is TGTGCCAGCAGCACGCTAGTCGGGACAGCCCGAAATGAAAAACTGTTTTTT.

The chain employs TRBV19 and TRBJ2-5; 12 bases align to TRBD2. Germline CDR1 is LNHDA and CDR2 is SQIVND (reference sequence). This CDR3 spans 15 amino acids. The V segment lost 3 bases and the J segment 2 bases; nucleotides outside the gene matches: 1. The CDR3 spells CASSILAGGQETQYF. CDR3 in DNA: TGTGCCAGTAGTATTCTAGCGGGAGGGCAAGAGACCCAGTACTTC.

CDR3 DNA: TGTGCCAGCAGCCGCGACACGAACTATGGCTACACCTTC. This sequence encodes CASSRDTNYGYTF. This chain links TRBV11-2 with TRBJ1-2; the D is unclear. V lost 5 bases and J lost 2, with 9 bases in between. Per the germline V gene, CDR1 is SGHAT and CDR2 is FQNNGV. This CDR3 has 13 amino acids.

This chain joins TRBV29-1 and TRBJ2-1; tentatively, D is TRBD2 (6 bases). Trimming cost V 8 bases and J 12 bases, with 20 bases left between them. Germline assignment: CDR1 SQVTM and CDR2 ANQGSEA. This CDR3 contains 12 residues. The DNA for the CDR3 is TGCAGCCTCCTGGATGGGGACTTGAGGCAGTTCTTC. It codes for CSLLDGDLRQFF.

This chain connects TRBV5-6 to TRBJ1-5, with D maybe TRBD1 (6 bases). The CDR3 is 15 amino acids. The ends were cut back, 0 bases at V and 3 bases at J, with 10 bases in the middle. CDR1 and CDR2 from the germline V gene are SGHDT and YYEEEE. The CDR3 protein is CASSLDRAANQPQHF. CDR3 in DNA: TGTGCCAGCAGCTTGGACAGGGCGGCCAATCAGCCCCAGCATTTT.

This rearrangement joins TRBV6-6 to TRBJ2-7, with 7 positions matching TRBD1. V was pared by 4 bases and J by 6 bases, with 9 bases of the junction left unmatched. The CDR3 covers 14 residues. The germline CDR1 and CDR2 sequences are MNHNY and SVGAGI (reference sequence). CDR3 loop: CASSLTTGKGEQYF. The CDR3 bases are TGTGCCAGCAGTTTAACGACAGGGAAGGGCGAGCAGTACTTC.

The chain is built from TRBV7-9 and TRBJ1-2; 9 bases are shared with TRBD1. Per germline, CDR1 SEHNR and CDR2 FQNEAQ (reference sequence). The V segment lost 0 bases and the J segment 8 bases; nucleotides outside the gene matches: 4. The CDR3 totals 14 residues. CDR3 sequence reads: CASSLARGTGGYTF. DNA for the CDR3: TGTGCCAGCAGCTTAGCGCGTGGGACAGGGGGCTACACCTTC.

V gene TRBV18 combines with J gene TRBJ2-7, with 10 positions matching TRBD1. Trimming removed 1 base from V and 2 bases from J; junction bases left unmatched: 8. Germline values: CDR1 KGHSH, CDR2 LQKENI. The CDR3 is 17 amino acids. CDR3 sequence (DNA): TGTGCCAGCTCACCACTCCTAACGGGACAGGGGCCCTACGAGCAGTACTTC. Encoded protein: CASSPLLTGQGPYEQYF.

The chain links TRBV20-1 to TRBJ1-1; the D is unclear. Per the germline V gene, CDR1 is DFQATT and CDR2 is SNEGSKA (reference sequence). V was trimmed by 3 bases and J by 1 base, leaving 3 bases between them. This CDR3 contains 11 residues. CDR3 sequence (DNA): TGCAGTGCTAGGAGGAACACTGAAGCTTTCTTT. It is translated as CSARRNTEAFF.

This rearrangement joins TRBV6-1 to TRBJ1-5, with D maybe TRBD1 (6 bases). Germline V CDR1 and CDR2: MNHNS, SASEGT. Between the trimmed V and J ends, which lost 3 bases and 2 bases, there was a span of 11 bases. The CDR3 is made up of 15 amino acids. The CDR3 here is CASSEGRGRNQPQHF. The DNA of the CDR3 is TGTGCCAGCAGTGAGGGCAGGGGCCGCAATCAGCCCCAGCATTTT.

This sequence joins TRBV11-2 and TRBJ1-1, with D uncertain. Deletions cut 1 base from V and 4 bases from J, with 13 bases between. The CDR3 runs 15 residues. CDR1 SGHAT and CDR2 FQNNGV come from the germline V gene. In DNA form, the CDR3 reads TGTGCCAGCAGCTTAGGGTCGTGGGCCCCCACTGAAGCTTTCTTT. It specifies CASSLGSWAPTEAFF.

J is TRBJ1-2 and V is TRBV30; tentative D call: TRBD1 (5 bases). The CDR3 runs 12 residues. Germline V gives CDR1 GTSNPN, CDR2 SVGIG (reference sequence). Trimming left V 8 bases short and J 4 bases short, with 14 bases between. The CDR3 is CAKEQEFYGYTF. In DNA, the CDR3 is TGTGCCAAAGAACAGGAGTTCTATGGCTACACCTTC.

This rearrangement joins TRBV18 to TRBJ1-1; 7 bases map to TRBD1. CDR1 is KGHSH, CDR2 LQKENI, per germline. V lost 5 bases to trimming and J lost 7 bases; unmatched junction nucleotides: 7. The CDR3 contains 13 residues. The CDR3 DNA sequence: TGTGCCAGCTCATCCAAACAGGGGAATGAAGCTTTCTTT. Its translation is CASSSKQGNEAFF.

This chain uses TRBV6-5 with TRBJ1-2; D is perhaps TRBD1 (6 bases). Trimming took off 6 bases at V and 13 bases at J, with 18 bases between the two ends. Per germline, CDR1 MNHEY and CDR2 SVGAGI. There are 12 residues in the CDR3. The chain's CDR3 is CASSASTGSFTF. The CDR3, as DNA: TGTGCCAGCAGCGCCTCGACAGGCAGTTTCACCTTC.

V gene TRBV9 combines with J gene TRBJ2-7; a weak D match, TRBD1 (5 bases). The CDR3 is 15 amino acids. Germline CDR1 reads SGDLS; CDR2 reads YYNGEE. V gave up 0 bases and J gave up 0 bases, with 10 bases separating them. Written as DNA, the CDR3 is TGTGCCAGCAGCGTAGAGGGGCGGAACTCCTACGAGCAGTACTTC. Translating gives CASSVEGRNSYEQYF.

The V gene is TRBV5-1, the J gene TRBJ1-1, with 8 nucleotides matching TRBD1. This CDR3 is built from 14 residues. Germline V CDR1 and CDR2: SGHRS, YFSETQ. V was pared by 0 bases and J by 7 bases, with 5 bases of the junction left unmatched. The CDR3 loop reads CASSLDAGGVEAFF. DNA of the CDR3: TGCGCCAGCAGCTTGGACGCAGGGGGCGTTGAAGCTTTCTTT.